This T cell receptor (beta chain) was sequenced during a study of spatial heterogeneity in lung cancer. In the study overall: As counted in raw reads, each unique TCR and UMI combination appeared more than ten times on average. Study results and limitations: Circulating ubiquitous expanded tumor TCRs were observed more frequently at resection than at follow-up.

Remarks on this clonotype: Its antigen is unknown. This beta chain is a stray read from a library made for alpha chains; its abundance is not meaningful.

Specified time point: sample taken at primary tumor resection. The authors sequenced whole RNA from tumor, nontumor lung or frozen PBMC without sorting. The CDR3 contains 17 residues. A unique molecular identifier was carried by every single TCR cDNA molecule. Using its own MiXCR run on the 5' RACE reads, TCRdb lists one record per CDR3 protein. The sample has a few thousand distinct CDR3 sequences, 34% seen once. This clonotype was sampled from a female donor with early-stage non-small cell lung cancer. The specimen was PBMCs, collected at surgery. The chain joins TRBV21-1 to TRBJ2-4; TRBD1 is taken as the D call from the table, unchecked against the DNA. TRBV21-1 is a documented pseudogene. The CDR3 DNA sequence: TGTGCCAGCAGCAACCCCTGGAGAGCCCTAGCCAAAAACATTCAGTACTTC. Translation: CASSNPWRALAKNIQYF.